These T cell receptor beta chains were read from a single sample in a study of PD-1 blockade in classical Hodgkin lymphoma. Repertoires were generated with immunoSEQ multiplex PCR, while TCRdb's copy carries only in-frame clones and drops some. The table records tens of thousands of clones, 80% of them present only once. The sample in question was CD4+ T cells from blood, obtained before the fourth cycle of nivolumab. All receptors derive from a human donor with classical Hodgkin lymphoma. Both conserved end residues are part of each CDR3. A D gene is named only where the DNA matches it firmly. For some rows the clone size is stated as once, few or many, or as a class when expanded; others skip it.

.,TRBV19,.,TRBJ2-3,TGTGCCAGTAGTACGGACTGGAGTTCAGATACGCAGTATTTT,CASSTDWSSDTQYF
TRBD1,TRBV13,.,TRBJ2-7,TGTGCCAGCAGCTACCGGACAGGCTACGAGCAGTACTTC,CASSYRTGYEQYF
.,TRBV7-2,.,TRBJ2-3,TGTGCCAGCAGCTTAGCGCGAACTAGCACAGATACGCAGTATTTT,CASSLARTSTDTQYF
.,TRBV11-2,.,TRBJ2-3,TGTGCCAGCAGCTCCCAGGGATTGGGAGATACGCAGTATTTT,CASSSQGLGDTQYF
TRBD1,TRBV6-5,once,TRBJ1-1,TGTGCCAGCAGTTACTCGAGACAGGGAGAAGCTTTCTTT,CASSYSRQGEAFF
TRBD2,TRBV6-6,.,TRBJ2-5,TGTGCCGCTCGCGCGGGGGAGCAAGAGACCCAGTACTTC,CAARAGEQETQYF
.,TRBV2,.,TRBJ1-5,TGTGCCAGCAGGGCGGGACTTCAGCCCCAGCATTTT,CASRAGLQPQHF
.,TRBV6-7,.,TRBJ2-7,TGTGCCAGCAGTTACCAGGCTCAGGAGAAAGGGCTTGGGGTATACGAGCAGTACTTC,CASSYQAQEKGLGVYEQYF
.,TRBV7-9,few,TRBJ1-1,TGTGCCAGCAGCACAACAGTGAACACTGAAGCTTTCTTT,CASSTTVNTEAFF
.,TRBV6-5,.,TRBJ2-1,TGTGCCAGCAGGCAGACTGGAGGGAATGAGCAGTTCTTC,CASRQTGGNEQFF
.,TRBV7-2,.,TRBJ2-7,TGTGCCAGCAGCCGAAGATATAGCGGTCTCCAGCAGTACTTC,CASSRRYSGLQQYF
TRBD1,TRBV18,once,TRBJ1-5,TGTGCCAGCTCAGAGGGACAGACGAATCAGCCCCAGCATTTT,CASSEGQTNQPQHF
TRBD1,TRBV29-1,once,TRBJ1-1,TGCAGCGTTCTACTTACAGGGGGGAACACTGAAGCTTTCTTT,CSVLLTGGNTEAFF
.,TRBV30,.,TRBJ2-4,TGTGCCTGGAGTGCTCTAGGGAACATTCAGTACTTC,CAWSALGNIQYF
.,TRBV5-4,.,TRBJ2-1,TGTGCCAGCAGCTTGGCGGACAATGAGCAGTTCTTC,CASSLADNEQFF
.,TRBV18,.,TRBJ2-5,TGTGCCAGCTCACCACAAGAGACCCAGTACTTC,CASSPQETQYF
.,TRBV12-5,.,TRBJ1-1,TGTGCTAGTGGTTTGGTACAAGGGTCGGGGACTGAAGCTTTCTTT,CASGLVQGSGTEAFF
TRBD1,TRBV19,.,TRBJ1-1,TGTGCCAGTAGTAATGGACAGGTGAACACTGAAGCTTTCTTT,CASSNGQVNTEAFF
.,TRBV20-1,.,TRBJ2-5,TGCAGTGCTTACCTCTTGGAGACCCAGTACTTC,CSAYLLETQYF
TRBD1,TRBV5-1,.,TRBJ1-3,TGCGCCAGCAGCGTGGGACAGGAGGGAAACACCATATATTTT,CASSVGQEGNTIYF
.,TRBV2,.,TRBJ2-6,TGTGCCAGCTCGTTCACCGCCTCGGGGGCCAACGTCCTGACTTTC,CASSFTASGANVLTF
.,TRBV27,.,TRBJ2-3,TGTGCCAGCAGTTTACTCATAGGGGGTAGCACAGATACGCAGTATTTT,CASSLLIGGSTDTQYF
.,TRBV2,.,TRBJ2-1,TGTGCCAGCAGCCCCCCTCGGGTGTGGGAGCAGTTCTTC,CASSPPRVWEQFF
.,TRBV19,few,TRBJ1-4,TGTGCCAGCCTAAACCAGGACAGCGAAAAACTGTTTTTT,CASLNQDSEKLFF
.,TRBV7-2,.,TRBJ1-1,TGTGCCAGCAGCTTAGGTTTCACGGCTTTCTTT,CASSLGFTAFF
.,TRBV21-1,once,TRBJ1-1,TGTGCCAGCAGCAAAGCGGGAAACACGGGGAATCGGAACACTGAAGCTTTCTTT,CASSKAGNTGNRNTEAFF
.,TRBV21-1,.,TRBJ2-4,TGTGCCAGCAGCAAATTGGGCAAGAGGCGGACTCTAGCCAAAAACATTCAGTACTTC,CASSKLGKRRTLAKNIQYF
.,TRBV7-9,.,TRBJ1-2,TGTGCCAGCAGCTTAGAAAGCTATGGCTACACCTTC,CASSLESYGYTF
TRBD1,TRBV5-1,.,TRBJ1-4,TGCGCCAGCAGCTTCGACAGGGCAACTAATGAAAAACTGTTTTTT,CASSFDRATNEKLFF
.,TRBV7-9,.,TRBJ2-2,TGTGCCAGCAGCTCCAGGGGCGGGGAGCTGTTTTTT,CASSSRGGELFF
.,TRBV6-4,few,TRBJ1-2,TGTGCCAGCAGGGGTAGTGCTAACTATGGCTACACCTTC,CASRGSANYGYTF
.,TRBV5-1,.,TRBJ2-7,TGCGCCAGCAGCTTCGTGGGCGACGAGCAGTACTTC,CASSFVGDEQYF
TRBD1,TRBV5-1,.,TRBJ1-4,TGCGCCAGCAGCTTCGGGACAGGGGGCTCTCGTAATGAAAAACTGTTTTTT,CASSFGTGGSRNEKLFF
.,TRBV7-9,.,TRBJ2-7,TGTGCCAGCAGCCTCCCGGTGAACTACGAGCAGTACTTC,CASSLPVNYEQYF
.,TRBV6-1,.,TRBJ1-5,TGTGCCAGCAGTGGACAGCCATATAGCAATCAGCCCCAGCATTTT,CASSGQPYSNQPQHF
.,TRBV15,.,TRBJ1-2,TGTGCCACCAGCATAGGCGCTAACTATGGCTACACCTTC,CATSIGANYGYTF
.,TRBV6-5,once,TRBJ1-5,TGTGCCAGCAGTTACTCGCGACAGACCCACAATCAGCCCCAGCATTTT,CASSYSRQTHNQPQHF
.,TRBV6-6,.,TRBJ1-2,TGTGCCAGCAGTTACTCGGGGGACCCAGGTGGAGGCTACACCTTC,CASSYSGDPGGGYTF
.,TRBV7-2,medium-sized,TRBJ1-5,TGTGCCAGCAGCAAGGGGCTTGTTAGCAATCAGCCCCAGCATTTT,CASSKGLVSNQPQHF
TRBD1,TRBV18,.,TRBJ2-7,TGTGCCAGCTCACCCCAAATTCCGGGACAGGGGAAGGACGAGCAGTACTTC,CASSPQIPGQGKDEQYF
.,TRBV2,medium-sized,TRBJ1-2,TGTGCCAGCAGAGTAGGCGGCTACACCTTC,CASRVGGYTF
.,TRBV11-3,.,TRBJ1-1,TGTGCCAGCAGCTTTTTTCAGGGGAGCACTGAAGCTTTCTTT,CASSFFQGSTEAFF
.,TRBV2,.,TRBJ1-5,TGTGCCAGCAGTGAAGCGGAGGGGTGGGGAAGCAATCAGCCCCAGCATTTT,CASSEAEGWGSNQPQHF
TRBD1,TRBV19,.,TRBJ1-4,TGTGCCAGTAGTACAGGGGACAGGGAAGTGTTGCTGTTTTTT,CASSTGDREVLLFF
.,TRBV10-3,.,TRBJ2-3,TGTGCCACCTCACTGGGCGCAGATACGCAGTATTTT,CATSLGADTQYF
.,TRBV9,.,TRBJ2-7,TGTGCCAGCAGCGTAGATGGTGGCAGGGGAAGCGAGCAGTACTTC,CASSVDGGRGSEQYF
TRBD1,TRBV4-3,.,TRBJ2-5,TGCGCCAGCAGCCGGGACAGACAAGAGACCCAGTACTTC,CASSRDRQETQYF
.,TRBV2,.,TRBJ1-1,TGTGCCAGCACCGAGACAGAGAACACTGAAGCTTTCTTT,CASTETENTEAFF
.,TRBV19,.,TRBJ2-3,TGTGCCAGTAAGGAGTTAGATGGATGGGAGACAGATACGCAGTATTTT,CASKELDGWETDTQYF
.,TRBV2,.,TRBJ2-2,TGTGCCAGCAGTGAACTAGGGGTCACCGGGGAGCTGTTTTTT,CASSELGVTGELFF
.,TRBV18,.,TRBJ1-1,TGTGCCAGCTCACCACGTTTGGAGGGGAACACTGAAGCTTTCTTT,CASSPRLEGNTEAFF